Described below is a single TCR beta chain sequence and its context. CD45RO negativity and positive selection for CCR7 defined naive CD8 cells, a population that excluded terminally differentiated effector memory CD45RA+ cells. Sequenced by immunoSEQ multiplex PCR; TCRdb stores in-frame clones only, minus some. Here the sample spans about 2.1 million clones, 93% being singletons. These data originate in a study of shared clonotypes between healthy human individuals. V lost 6 bases and J lost 6, with 21 bases in between. Germline CDR1 ENHRY, CDR2 SYGVKD. This CDR3 is built from 15 residues. The chain combines TRBV10-3 with TRBJ2-7; no reliable D call. The source material was naive CD8+ T cells from PBMCs. The clonotype comes from a young man in good health. Some clones in this sample may be carry-over from other donors' samples. The chain's CDR3 is CAISTRPTRPSEQYF. The CDR3 nucleotides read TGTGCCATCAGCACTCGACCGACCAGGCCAAGCGAGCAGTACTTC.